This TCR beta chain was sequenced in a study of vaccination effects on CD4 cells after COVID-19. CDR3 length: 13 residues. CDR1 LNHDA and CDR2 SQIVND come from the germline V gene (reference sequence). The V end lost 5 bases, the J end lost 4 bases, and 11 bases lay between the germline ends. Study-level points and caveats: Clones of infection and vaccine origin contracted markedly late after vaccination. Vaccine-induced clones in healthy vaccinees cross-reacted with common cold coronaviruses in only 1 of 255 cases.

Peptide-pool stimulation followed by sequencing identified expanded antigen-specific CD4+ clonotypes in the ViraFEST assay. Culture lasted roughly 9 days before CD4+ T cell isolation. The vaccine recipients had no prior SARS-CoV-2 infection, with negative nucleocapsid antibodies. Half the medium was replaced with IL-2 medium on days 3 and 7. Repertoires were generated with immunoSEQ multiplex PCR, while TCRdb's copy carries only in-frame clones and drops some. The table has about 41,000 clones, more than 60% seen once; the top ten hold about 28%. Points on this clone: Its cognate antigen is unknown.

The sequence was collected from a human donor who received a COVID-19 vaccine. This rearrangement joins TRBV19 to TRBJ1-1, with D uncertain. The material was CD4+ T cells from PBMCs cultured with HCoV-OC43 spike peptides, obtained before COVID-19 vaccination. The sample's subset: HCoV-OC43 spike overlapping peptide pool stimulation. The CDR3 protein is CASSVGVATEAFF. For the CDR3, the DNA is TGTGCCAGTAGTGTCGGGGTGGCCACTGAAGCTTTCTTT. Combining the CDR3 with reference TRBV19 and TRBJ1-1 gives the whole variable domain DGGITQSPKYLFRKEGQNVTLSCEQNLNHDAMYWYRQDPGQGLRLIYYSQIVNDFQKGDIAEGYSVSREKKESFPLTVTSAQKNPTAFYLCASSVGVATEAFFGQGTRLTVV.